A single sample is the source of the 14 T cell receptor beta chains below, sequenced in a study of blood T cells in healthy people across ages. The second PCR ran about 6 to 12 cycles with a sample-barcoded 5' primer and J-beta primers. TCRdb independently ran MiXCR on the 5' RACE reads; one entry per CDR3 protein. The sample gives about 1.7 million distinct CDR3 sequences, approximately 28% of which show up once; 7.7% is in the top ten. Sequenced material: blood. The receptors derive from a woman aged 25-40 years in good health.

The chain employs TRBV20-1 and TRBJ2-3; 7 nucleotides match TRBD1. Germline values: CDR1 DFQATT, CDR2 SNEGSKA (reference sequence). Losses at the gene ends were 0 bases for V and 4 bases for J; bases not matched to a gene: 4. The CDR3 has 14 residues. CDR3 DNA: TGCAGTGCTAGAGAACAGGGGTCGGCAGATACGCAGTATTTT. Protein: CSAREQGSADTQYF.

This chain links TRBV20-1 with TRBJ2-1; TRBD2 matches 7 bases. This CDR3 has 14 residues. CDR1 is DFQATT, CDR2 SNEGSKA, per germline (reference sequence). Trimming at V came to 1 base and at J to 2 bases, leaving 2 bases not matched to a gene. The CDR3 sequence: CSARGAGAYNEQFF. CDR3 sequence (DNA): TGCAGTGCTAGAGGGGCGGGGGCCTACAATGAGCAGTTCTTC.

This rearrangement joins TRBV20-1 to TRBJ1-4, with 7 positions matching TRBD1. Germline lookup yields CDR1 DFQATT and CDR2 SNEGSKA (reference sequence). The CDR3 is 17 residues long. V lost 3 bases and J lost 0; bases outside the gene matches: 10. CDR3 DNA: TGCAGTGCTAGGGAGGGGACAGTTAGTACAACTAATGAAAAACTGTTTTTT. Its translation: CSAREGTVSTTNEKLFF.

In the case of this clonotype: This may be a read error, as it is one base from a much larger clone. Written as DNA, the CDR3 is TGCGCCAGCAGCTTAACGGGACAGGAATACGGGCAGTACTTC. Protein product: CASSLTGQEYGQYF. The chain couples TRBV5-1 to TRBJ2-4; TRBD1 matches at 8 bases. The CDR3 is 14 amino acids. The germline V gene encodes CDR1 SGHRS and CDR2 YFSETQ. V dropped 2 bases and J dropped 13; count of bases not matched to a gene: 11.

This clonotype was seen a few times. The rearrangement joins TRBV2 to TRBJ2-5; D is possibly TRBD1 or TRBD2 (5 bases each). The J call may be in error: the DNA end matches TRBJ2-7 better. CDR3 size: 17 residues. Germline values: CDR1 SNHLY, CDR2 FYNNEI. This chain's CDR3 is CASSERRGQDNSYEQYF. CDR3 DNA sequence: TGTGCCAGCAGTGAACGTCGCGGGCAGGACAATTCCTACGAGCAGTACTTC.

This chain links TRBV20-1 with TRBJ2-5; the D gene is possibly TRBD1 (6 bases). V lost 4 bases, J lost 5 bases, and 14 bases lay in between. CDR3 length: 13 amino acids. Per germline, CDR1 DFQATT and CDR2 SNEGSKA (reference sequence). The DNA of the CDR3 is TGCAGTGCTAACATCAGGGGCGGGGAGACCCAGTACTTC. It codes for CSANIRGGETQYF.

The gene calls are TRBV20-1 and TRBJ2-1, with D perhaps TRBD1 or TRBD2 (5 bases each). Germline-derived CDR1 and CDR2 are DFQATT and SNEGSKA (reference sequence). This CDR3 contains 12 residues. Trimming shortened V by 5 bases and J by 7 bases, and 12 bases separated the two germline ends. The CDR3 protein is CSAVGAMNEQFF. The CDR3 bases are TGCAGTGCTGTCGGGGCGATGAATGAGCAGTTCTTC.

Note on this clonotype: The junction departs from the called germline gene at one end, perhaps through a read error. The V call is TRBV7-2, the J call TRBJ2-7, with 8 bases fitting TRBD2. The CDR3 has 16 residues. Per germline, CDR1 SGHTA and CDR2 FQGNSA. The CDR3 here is CASGLGTRRSYNEQYF. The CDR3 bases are TGTGCCAGCGGCTTAGGGACTAGACGATCCTACAATGAGCAGTACTTC.

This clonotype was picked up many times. The CDR3 nucleotides are TGTGCCACCAGCAGAGCCGGGTATGGCTACACCTTC. This codes for CATSRAGYGYTF. The V and J genes are TRBV15 and TRBJ1-2; D is unclear. This CDR3 contains 12 residues. V shed 1 base and J shed 5 bases, with 5 bases lying between them. Per the germline V gene, CDR1 is LNHNV and CDR2 is YYDKDF (reference sequence).

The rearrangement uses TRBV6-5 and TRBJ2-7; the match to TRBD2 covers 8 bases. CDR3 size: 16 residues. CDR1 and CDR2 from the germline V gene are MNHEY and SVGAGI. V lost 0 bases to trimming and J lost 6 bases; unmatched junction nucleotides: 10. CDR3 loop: CASSYSIGSREGEQYF. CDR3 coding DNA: TGTGCCAGCAGTTACTCGATTGGGTCCCGGGAGGGCGAGCAGTACTTC.

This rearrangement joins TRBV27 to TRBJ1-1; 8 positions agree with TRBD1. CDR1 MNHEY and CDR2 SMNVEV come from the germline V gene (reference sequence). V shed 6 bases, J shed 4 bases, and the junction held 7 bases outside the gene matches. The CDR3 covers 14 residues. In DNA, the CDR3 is TGTGCCAGCAGGGTCGGACAGGGCGGCACTGAAGCTTTCTTT. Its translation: CASRVGQGGTEAFF.

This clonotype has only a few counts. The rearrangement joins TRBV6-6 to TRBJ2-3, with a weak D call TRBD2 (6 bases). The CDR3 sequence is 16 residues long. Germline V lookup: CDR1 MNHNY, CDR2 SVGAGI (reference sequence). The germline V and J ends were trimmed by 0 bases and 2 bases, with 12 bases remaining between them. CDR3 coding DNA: TGTGCCAGCAGTTACTCTACGGGAGAGTTCACAGATACGCAGTATTTT. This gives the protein CASSYSTGEFTDTQYF.

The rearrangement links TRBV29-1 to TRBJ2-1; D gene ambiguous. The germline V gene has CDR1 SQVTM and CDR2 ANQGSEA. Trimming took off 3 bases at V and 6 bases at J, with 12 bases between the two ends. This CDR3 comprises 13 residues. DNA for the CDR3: TGCAGCGTTGACGCGGACGGTTTCAATGAGCAGTTCTTC. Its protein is CSVDADGFNEQFF.

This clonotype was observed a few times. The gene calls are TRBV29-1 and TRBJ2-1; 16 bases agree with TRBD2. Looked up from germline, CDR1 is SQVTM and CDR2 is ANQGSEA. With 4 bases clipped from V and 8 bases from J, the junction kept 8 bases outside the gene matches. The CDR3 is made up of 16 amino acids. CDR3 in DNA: TGCAGCGTTGGTGGGACTAGCGGGGGGGGCTGGTATGAGCAGTTCTTC. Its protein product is CSVGGTSGGGWYEQFF.